This TCR beta chain was recovered during a study of shared clonotypes between healthy human individuals. The wider study: Those who served as donors were a couple of women and three men between the ages of 18 and 49. Findings and limits, study-wide: Between a few donors, naive CD4 clonotypes were shared at a level of approximately 5%.

About this clone itself: The antigen remains undetermined.

The donor cohort consisted entirely of Caucasian adults residing in Nashville, Tennessee. This table comes from immunoSEQ multiplex PCR, and its TCRdb copy is limited to in-frame clones, with some not included. The profile shows fewer than 1.6 million clones, 98% of them singletons. V was cut by 0 bases and J by 7 bases, with 5 bases left in between. Germline CDR1 is SGHTS and CDR2 is YDEGEE. The CDR3 is 12 residues long. What was sequenced was naive CD4+ T cells sorted from blood. Subset reported: CD45RA+ positively selected. This clonotype was sampled from a man aged 30-40 years in good health. The chain joins TRBV5-8 to TRBJ1-5, with D unclear. CDR3 DNA sequence: TGTGCCAGCAGCTTGGCGGCCCAGCCCCAGCATTTT. It codes for CASSLAAQPQHF.